The 8 T cell receptor beta chains reported below all come from one sample, sequenced in a study of blood T cell repertoires in COVID-19. The table came from immunoSEQ multiplex PCR; TCRdb's copy has only in-frame clones and leaves some out. The sample has fewer than 180,000 clones; about 90% are singletons. The sequencing sample was made of peripheral blood. The receptors derive from a woman aged 60-75 years with active or convalescent COVID-19.

V gene TRBV4-2 combines with J gene TRBJ2-7, with 8 bases matching TRBD1. The length of the CDR3 is 15 residues. CDR1 LGHNA and CDR2 YNFKEQ come from the germline V gene. After removal of 0 bases from V and 6 bases from J, the junction contained 7 bases not matched to a gene. This chain's CDR3 is CASSQDGTGFFEQYF. CDR3 bases: TGTGCCAGCAGCCAAGATGGGACAGGCTTTTTCGAGCAGTACTTC.

DNA of the CDR3: TGTGCCAGCAGTGCTAGGGGGGGGATGAACACTGAAGCTTTCTTT. It codes for CASSARGGMNTEAFF. This chain links TRBV27 with TRBJ1-1; D is perhaps TRBD1 (6 bases). With 5 bases removed from V and 0 bases from J, the gap between germline ends came to 13 bases. The CDR3 runs to 15 residues. Germline CDR1 is MNHEY and CDR2 is SMNVEV (reference sequence).

This sequence joins TRBV10-3 and TRBJ2-1; a possible D gene is TRBD2 (6 bases). CDR3 length: 12 amino acids. Germline lookup yields CDR1 ENHRY and CDR2 SYGVKD. The V end lost 7 bases, the J end lost 5 bases, and 9 bases lay between the germline ends. CDR3 sequence (DNA): TGTGCCATCATCCGGGGGAACAATGAGCAGTTCTTC. Translating gives CAIIRGNNEQFF.

V usage is TRBV5-4 and J usage is TRBJ2-3; 11 bases match TRBD2. Germline-derived CDR1 and CDR2 are SGHNT and YYREEE (reference sequence). Trimming removed 3 bases from V and 3 bases from J; junction bases left unmatched: 3. CDR3 length: 15 amino acids. DNA of the CDR3: TGTGCCAGCAGCTCTATAGCGGGGGGGACAGATACGCAGTATTTT. Its protein is CASSSIAGGTDTQYF.

This sequence joins TRBV7-9 and TRBJ2-7; TRBD1 agrees at 7 bases. Germline CDR1 SEHNR, CDR2 FQNEAQ (reference sequence). V lost 5 bases to trimming and J lost 7 bases; unmatched junction nucleotides: 5. This CDR3 has 12 residues. For the CDR3, the DNA is TGTGCCAGCAGCCCGACAGGGCTTGAGCAGTACTTC. This encodes CASSPTGLEQYF.

This chain connects TRBV7-2 to TRBJ1-4, with D possibly TRBD1 on 5 matching bases. The CDR3 runs 16 residues. Germline V gives CDR1 SGHTA, CDR2 FQGNSA. V was cut by 1 base and J by 2 bases, with 11 bases left in between. The CDR3 protein is CASSLVAGQTNEKLFF. The CDR3 DNA sequence: TGTGCCAGCAGCTTAGTGGCAGGGCAGACTAATGAAAAACTGTTTTTT. Full variable domain (outside the CDR3, taken from reference TRBV7-2 and TRBJ1-4): GAGVSQSPSNKVTEKGKDVELRCDPISGHTALYWYRQSLGQGLEFLIYFQGNSAPDKSGLPSDRFSAERTGGSVSTLTIQRTQQEDSAVYLCASSLVAGQTNEKLFFGSGTQLSVL.

The chain joins TRBV6-5 to TRBJ2-3, with TRBD1 identical over 7 bases. This CDR3 contains 14 residues. Germline V gene lookup returns CDR1 MNHEY and CDR2 SVGAGI. V shed 6 bases, J shed 4 bases, and the junction held 7 bases outside the gene matches. CDR3 DNA: TGTGCCAGCAGCGACAGGGTCGGGGCAGATACGCAGTATTTT. This codes for CASSDRVGADTQYF.

V usage is TRBV2 and J usage is TRBJ1-5, with TRBD1 as a possible D gene (5 bases). The germline gives CDR1 SNHLY, CDR2 FYNNEI. CDR3 length: 13 residues. The V gene lost 4 bases and the J gene lost 7 bases, with 11 bases spanning the gap. The CDR3 here is CASSGQGEQPQHF. CDR3 DNA: TGTGCCAGCAGTGGGCAGGGCGAACAGCCCCAGCATTTT.